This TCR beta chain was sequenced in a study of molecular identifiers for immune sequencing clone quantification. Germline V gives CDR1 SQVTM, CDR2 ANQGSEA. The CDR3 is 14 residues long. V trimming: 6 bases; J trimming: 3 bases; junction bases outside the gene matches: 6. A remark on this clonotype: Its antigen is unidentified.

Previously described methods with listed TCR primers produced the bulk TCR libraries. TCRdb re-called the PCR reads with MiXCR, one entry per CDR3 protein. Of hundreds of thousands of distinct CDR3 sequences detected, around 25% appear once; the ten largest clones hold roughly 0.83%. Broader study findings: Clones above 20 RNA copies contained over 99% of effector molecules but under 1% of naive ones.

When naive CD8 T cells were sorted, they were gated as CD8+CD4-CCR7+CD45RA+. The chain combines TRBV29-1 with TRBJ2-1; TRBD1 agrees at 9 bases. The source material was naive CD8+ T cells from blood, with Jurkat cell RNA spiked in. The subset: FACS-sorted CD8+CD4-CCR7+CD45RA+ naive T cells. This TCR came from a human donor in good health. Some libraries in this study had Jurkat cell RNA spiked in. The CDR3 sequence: CSVTGTGYYNEQFF. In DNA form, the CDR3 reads TGCAGCGTGACCGGGACAGGGTACTACAATGAGCAGTTCTTC.